A selection of T cell receptor beta chains follows, all from one sample in a study of shared clonotypes between healthy human individuals. This table comes from immunoSEQ multiplex PCR, and its TCRdb copy is limited to in-frame clones, with some not included. The table has just over 2,000,000 clones, 95% seen once. The sequenced sample consisted of naive CD4+ T cells sorted from blood. These receptors originate from a man aged 18 to 29 in good health. Each CDR3 is given with its conserved first and last residue. D genes are given only for firm matches. Only some rows state a clone size, as once, few, many or a class for expanded clones.

NA	NA	TRBV18	TRBJ2-7	CASSLGSDSYEQYF	TGTGCCAGCTCACTCGGGTCTGACTCCTACGAGCAGTACTTC
once	TRBD2	TRBV5-1	TRBJ2-7	CASRTSGGSYEQYF	TGCGCCAGCAGGACTAGCGGGGGATCCTACGAGCAGTACTTC
NA	NA	TRBV10-1	TRBJ2-7	CASSSRNSYEQYF	TGCGCCAGCAGTTCAAGGAACTCCTACGAGCAGTACTTC
NA	TRBD2	TRBV5-1	TRBJ2-3	CASSPLYSGGATDTQYF	TGCGCCAGCTCTCCCCTCTATAGCGGGGGGGCGACAGATACGCAGTATTTT
NA	NA	TRBV11-2	TRBJ2-3	CASSLVGTTSTDTQYF	TGTGCCAGCAGCTTAGTGGGTACCACTAGCACAGATACGCAGTATTTT
NA	TRBD1	TRBV5-1	TRBJ1-6	CASSYDGQGANSPLHF	TGCGCCAGCAGCTACGACGGACAGGGGGCTAATTCACCCCTCCACTTT
NA	NA	TRBV9	TRBJ2-5	CASSLDSIQETQYF	TGTGCCAGCAGCCTGGACAGCATCCAAGAGACCCAGTACTTC
NA	NA	TRBV6-6	TRBJ1-1	CASSRGGANTEAFF	TGTGCCAGCAGTAGGGGGGGAGCGAACACTGAAGCTTTCTTT
NA	NA	TRBV6-5	TRBJ1-4	CASSPTTTNEKLFF	TGTGCCAGCAGCCCCACTACAACTAATGAAAAACTGTTTTTT
NA	TRBD2	TRBV7-6	TRBJ2-3	CASSLEPAGAGDTQYF	TGTGCCAGCAGCTTAGAACCAGCGGGAGCGGGAGATACGCAGTATTTT
NA	NA	TRBV19	TRBJ1-1	CASSTTISADRAFF	TGTGCCAGTAGTACCACCATTTCAGCTGACCGAGCTTTCTTT
NA	NA	TRBV10-3	TRBJ1-1	CAISVSQGNTEAFF	TGTGCCATCAGTGTGTCACAGGGGAACACTGAAGCTTTCTTT
NA	TRBD1	TRBV5-1	TRBJ1-3	CASSLEGTGSGNTIYF	TGCGCCAGCAGCTTAGAGGGGACAGGCTCTGGAAACACCATATATTTT
NA	NA	TRBV2	TRBJ1-6	CASSERVGDSPLHF	TGTGCCAGCAGTGAAAGGGTCGGTGATTCACCCCTCCACTTT
NA	NA	TRBV10-3	TRBJ1-1	CAISESGPGTEAFF	TGTGCCATCAGTGAATCGGGGCCGGGGACTGAAGCTTTCTTT
once	NA	TRBV9	TRBJ1-1	CASSVAGAGNTEAFF	TGTGCCAGCAGCGTAGCTGGGGCCGGGAACACTGAAGCTTTCTTT
NA	NA	TRBV6-1	TRBJ2-6	CASRNRAFGANVLTF	TGTGCCAGCAGGAACAGGGCGTTTGGGGCCAACGTCCTGACTTTC
NA	NA	TRBV4-1	TRBJ2-5	CASSFLGGETQYF	TGCGCCAGCAGCTTTCTCGGTGGGGAGACCCAGTACTTC
once	TRBD2	TRBV7-2	TRBJ2-1	CASSSWTSGRVNEQFF	TGTGCCAGCAGCTCCTGGACTAGCGGGAGAGTGAATGAGCAGTTCTTC
NA	NA	TRBV10-3	TRBJ1-1	CAISDDGYTEAFF	TGTGCCATCAGTGATGACGGGTACACTGAAGCTTTCTTT
NA	TRBD2	TRBV7-7	TRBJ2-1	CASSSGLAVYNEQFF	TGTGCTAGCAGCTCCGGACTAGCGGTGTACAATGAGCAGTTCTTC
once	NA	TRBV7-9	TRBJ2-2	CAHSGTANTGELFF	TGTGCCCATTCCGGGACGGCGAACACCGGGGAGCTGTTTTTT
NA	NA	TRBV2	TRBJ2-4	CASSEGENIQYF	TGTGCCAGCAGTGAAGGGGAAAACATTCAGTACTTC
NA	NA	TRBV30	TRBJ2-5	CAWSQGRGETQYF	TGTGCCTGGAGTCAGGGCCGAGGGGAGACCCAGTACTTC
NA	TRBD2	TRBV30	TRBJ2-7	CAWSFGTSGRVHEQYF	TGTGCCTGGAGTTTTGGGACTAGCGGGAGGGTGCACGAGCAGTACTTC
NA	TRBD1	TRBV6-8	TRBJ1-5	CASTLGQGACNQPQHF	TGTGCCAGCACCCTAGGACAGGGGGCTTGCAATCAGCCCCAGCATTTT
NA	NA	TRBV25-1	TRBJ1-1	CASSWRGDTEAFF	TGTGCCAGCAGTTGGAGGGGGGACACTGAAGCTTTCTTT
once	NA	TRBV15	TRBJ2-7	CATSRQGSSYEQYF	TGTGCCACCAGCAGACAGGGTAGCTCCTACGAGCAGTACTTC
NA	NA	TRBV28	TRBJ2-5	CASSTRERGKETQYF	TGTGCCAGCAGTACCCGTGAGAGGGGAAAAGAGACCCAGTACTTC
NA	NA	TRBV4-3	TRBJ2-6	CASSQVGGANVLTF	TGCGCCAGCAGCCAAGTTGGTGGGGCCAACGTCCTGACTTTC
NA	NA	TRBV4-3	TRBJ2-7	CASSQDVSSATYEQYF	TGCGCCAGCAGCCAAGATGTTTCCTCAGCCACCTACGAGCAGTACTTC
once	NA	TRBV5-8	TRBJ2-3	CASSSHRGTDTQYF	TGTGCCAGCAGCTCTCACCGGGGCACAGATACGCAGTATTTT
NA	TRBD2	TRBV12-5	TRBJ2-5	CASGPGLAGPGETQYF	TGTGCTAGTGGCCCTGGACTAGCGGGGCCCGGAGAGACCCAGTACTTC
NA	TRBD1	TRBV2	TRBJ2-7	CASNLSGQSNEQYF	TGTGCCAGCAACCTCTCGGGACAGTCCAACGAGCAGTACTTC
NA	TRBD1	TRBV29-1	TRBJ1-1	CSVEDPVSFRGAEAFF	TGCAGCGTTGAAGATCCGGTTTCTTTCAGGGGGGCTGAAGCTTTCTTT
NA	NA	TRBV18	TRBJ2-5	CASSPRVDTYQETQYF	TGTGCCAGCTCACCACGAGTGGACACGTACCAAGAGACCCAGTACTTC
NA	TRBD2	TRBV30	TRBJ2-1	CAWSLGGEQFF	TGTGCCTGGTCCTTGGGGGGGGAGCAGTTCTTC
NA	NA	TRBV5-4	TRBJ2-7	CASSSTGYEQYF	TGTGCCAGCAGCTCGACCGGCTACGAGCAGTACTTC
once	TRBD2	TRBV7-9	TRBJ2-3	CASTPGLAIDTQYF	TGTGCCAGCACTCCCGGACTAGCTATAGATACGCAGTATTTT
NA	NA	TRBV27	TRBJ2-7	CASSLKQGRAYEQYF	TGTGCCAGCAGTTTAAAGCAGGGCAGGGCCTACGAGCAGTACTTC
once	NA	TRBV5-1	TRBJ2-5	CASSLGGSQGKETQYF	TGCGCCAGCAGCTTGGGCGGGTCTCAAGGTAAAGAGACCCAGTACTTC
NA	TRBD1	TRBV5-1	TRBJ2-7	CASSLAPGQGAEQYF	TGCGCCAGCAGCTTGGCGCCGGGACAGGGGGCCGAGCAGTACTTC
NA	NA	TRBV28	TRBJ1-4	CASSPSGASEGKLFF	TGTGCCAGCAGTCCCTCTGGGGCGAGCGAGGGAAAACTGTTTTTT
few	TRBD2	TRBV30	TRBJ2-5	CAWSGGAGGRETQYF	TGTGCCTGGAGTGGGGGAGCGGGGGGTCGGGAGACCCAGTACTTC
NA	NA	TRBV5-1	TRBJ1-1	CASMKNSMNTEAFF	TGCGCCAGCATGAAAAATTCCATGAACACTGAAGCTTTCTTT